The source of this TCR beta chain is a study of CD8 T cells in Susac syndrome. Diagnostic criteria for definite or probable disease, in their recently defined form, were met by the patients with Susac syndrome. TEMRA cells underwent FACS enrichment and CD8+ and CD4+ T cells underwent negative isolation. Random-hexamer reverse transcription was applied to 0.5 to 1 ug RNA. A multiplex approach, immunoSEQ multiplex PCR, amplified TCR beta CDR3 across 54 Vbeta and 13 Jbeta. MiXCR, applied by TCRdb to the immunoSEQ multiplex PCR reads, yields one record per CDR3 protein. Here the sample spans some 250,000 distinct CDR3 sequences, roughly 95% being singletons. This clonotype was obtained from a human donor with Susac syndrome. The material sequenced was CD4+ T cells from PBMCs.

The CDR3 DNA reads TGTGCCAGCAGGCGTTCTAGCGGGAGGGGTGATACGCAGTATTTT. This sequence encodes CASRRSSGRGDTQYF. The chain recombines TRBV12-3 or TRBV12-4 with TRBJ2-3; 12 bases fit TRBD2. The CDR3 sequence is 15 residues long. J lost 6 bases, V lost 6 bases, and 7 bases had no gene match.